Each of the 24 T cell receptor beta chains below was sequenced from the same sample in a study of Graves' ophthalmopathy and Graves' hyperthyroidism. The sequenced template was RNA, covering the TCR beta CDR3 region. Scientists carried out first-round RT-PCR using HTBI primers and then a second-round multiplex PCR. TCRdb re-called the multiplex PCR reads through MiXCR, storing one row per CDR3 protein. The sample lists some 410,000 distinct CDR3 sequences; approximately 21% were seen once. Sequencing was performed on peripheral blood. The receptors derive from a woman aged 18 to 35 with stable Graves' hyperthyroidism.

This clonotype was found many times. V usage is TRBV12-3 or TRBV12-4 and J usage is TRBJ1-1; D uncertain. The length of the CDR3 is 14 residues. V lost 3 bases and J 1 base, leaving 9 bases between the germline ends. The CDR3 DNA follows: TGTGCCAGCAGTTTTTTATCCAGGAACACTGAAGCTTTCTTT. This codes for CASSFLSRNTEAFF.

This clonotype was observed many times. The chain links TRBV25-1 to TRBJ2-7; a weak D match, TRBD1 (6 bases). CDR1 is MGHDK and CDR2 is SYGVNS in the germline V gene. V lost 3 bases to trimming and J lost 5 bases, with 17 bases between them. This CDR3 comprises 15 residues. The CDR3 DNA reads TGTGCCAGCAGTGACCCGGGACAAACTCCTAACGAGCAGTACTTC. Encoded protein: CASSDPGQTPNEQYF.

This clonotype was seen repeatedly, ten times or more. This sequence joins TRBV7-9 and TRBJ2-5, with TRBD2 matching over 13 bases. This CDR3 has 16 amino acids. V shed 5 bases, J shed 1 base, and the junction held 4 bases outside the gene matches. Germline CDR1 reads SEHNR; CDR2 reads FQNEAQ (reference sequence). The CDR3 coding sequence is TGTGCCAGCAGCCAGACTAGCGGGAGGACCCAAGAGACCCAGTACTTC. This encodes CASSQTSGRTQETQYF.

In its sample, this clonotype was seen a few times. This chain joins TRBV20-1 and TRBJ2-5; D remains ambiguous. V shed 0 bases and J shed 5 bases, with 16 bases lying between them. CDR3 length: 15 residues. The V gene's germline CDR1 is DFQATT and CDR2 SNEGSKA (reference sequence). CDR3 nucleotides: TGCAGTGCTAGAGATTCGGTTGGGTCTTGGGAGACCCAGTACTTC. This codes for CSARDSVGSWETQYF.

This clonotype was seen only a few times. A much bigger clone sits one base away, suggesting this may be a read error. The chain carries TRBV6-1 and TRBJ1-6, with D possibly being TRBD1 (6 bases). CDR3 length: 16 amino acids. Germline CDR1 is MNHNS and CDR2 is SASEGT. The CDR3, as DNA: TGTGCCAGCAGTGAAGATATCGGGGGCCTGGAATCACACCTCCACTTT. This translates into CASSEDIGGLESHLHF.

This clonotype was recorded at least ten times. CDR3 coding DNA: TGCGCCAGCAGGGGGGGGACGAACACCGGGGAGCTGTTTTTT. Protein product: CASRGGTNTGELFF. The chain carries TRBV5-1 and TRBJ2-2; the match to TRBD2 covers 7 bases. The CDR3 covers 14 residues. The germline V gene has CDR1 SGHRS and CDR2 YFSETQ. Trimming cost V 5 bases and J 0 bases; bases outside gene matches: 1.

Many counts were recorded for this clonotype. The genes are TRBV12-3 or TRBV12-4 and TRBJ1-1; 8 nucleotides line up with TRBD1. The CDR3 is 13 residues long. Unmatched junction bases numbered 0, after V lost 6 bases and J lost 0 bases. Here the CDR3 DNA reads TGTGCCAGCAGCAGGGGGCTGAACACTGAAGCTTTCTTT. It specifies CASSRGLNTEAFF.

This clonotype was detected ten times or more. The rearrangement links TRBV29-1 to TRBJ2-2; TRBD2 aligns across 7 bases. This CDR3 has 15 amino acids. Germline-derived CDR1 and CDR2 are SQVTM and ANQGSEA. The V gene end was trimmed by 3 bases and the J gene end by 3 bases; junction bases not matched to a gene: 7. The CDR3 region is CSVEGGFADTGELFF. Written as DNA, the CDR3 is TGCAGCGTTGAGGGAGGGTTCGCGGACACCGGGGAGCTGTTTTTT.

This clonotype has more than one count but fewer than ten. The chain links TRBV9 to TRBJ2-7; TRBD2 aligns across 9 bases. The CDR3 contains 16 residues. The ends lost 4 bases at V and 6 bases at J; junction bases unmatched: 14. Per the germline V gene, CDR1 is SGDLS and CDR2 is YYNGEE. CDR3 sequence: CASSPLAGLPGGEQYF. CDR3 nucleotides: TGTGCCAGCAGCCCACTAGCGGGTCTCCCAGGGGGCGAGCAGTACTTC.

This clonotype was seen many times. V gene TRBV6-1 combines with J gene TRBJ1-1; D gene uncertain. This CDR3 spans 13 amino acids. Germline values: CDR1 MNHNS, CDR2 SASEGT. Deletions cut 7 bases from V and 3 bases from J, with 12 bases between. The CDR3 loop is CASTDPLDTEAFF. CDR3 DNA sequence: TGTGCCAGCACCGATCCCTTGGACACTGAAGCTTTCTTT.

There are many counts of this clonotype. V and J are TRBV11-1 and TRBJ2-3; D not resolved. V lost 2 bases and J lost 0, with 12 bases in between. Looked up from germline, CDR1 is SGHAT and CDR2 is FQDESV (reference sequence). The CDR3 is 16 residues long. The chain's CDR3 is CASSLRRGVSTDTQYF. Written as DNA, the CDR3 is TGTGCCAGCAGCTTACGTCGTGGGGTTAGCACAGATACGCAGTATTTT.

In this sample, this clonotype turned up many times. This chain uses TRBV29-1 with TRBJ1-1; D is unclear. Germline V gene sequence: CDR1 SQVTM, CDR2 ANQGSEA. V shed 7 bases and J shed 0 bases, with 18 bases lying between them. This CDR3 spans 15 amino acids. Here the CDR3 DNA reads TGCAGCGCCGCTCCCCGTGGGGTTATGAACACTGAAGCTTTCTTT. This gives the protein CSAAPRGVMNTEAFF.

This clonotype appeared many times. The chain recombines TRBV5-1 with TRBJ2-5; D possibly corresponds to TRBD2 (6 bases). Germline lookup yields CDR1 SGHRS and CDR2 YFSETQ. This CDR3 spans 12 amino acids. V was shortened by 3 bases and J by 5 bases, with 8 bases between the two germline ends. CDR3 region: CASSSEGETQYF. The DNA of the CDR3 is TGCGCCAGCAGCTCGGAGGGGGAGACCCAGTACTTC.

In this sample, this clonotype turned up many times. V gene TRBV18 combines with J gene TRBJ1-1, with D unclear. V was shortened by 10 bases and J by 1 base, with 16 bases between the two germline ends. This CDR3 spans 14 amino acids. Germline lookup yields CDR1 KGHSH and CDR2 LQKENI. The CDR3 nucleotides read TGTGCCACCTCGGCTGACGAGGCGAACACTGAAGCTTTCTTT. Translating it yields CATSADEANTEAFF.

This chain links TRBV19 with TRBJ2-5; D perhaps matches TRBD2 (5 bases). Per the germline V gene, CDR1 is LNHDA and CDR2 is SQIVND (reference sequence). The V end lost 6 bases, the J end lost 0 bases, and 14 bases lay between the germline ends. The CDR3 totals 15 residues. The CDR3 here is CASRTVHGNQETQYF. In DNA, the CDR3 is TGTGCCAGTAGGACGGTCCACGGGAACCAAGAGACCCAGTACTTC.

There are many counts of this clonotype. The chain links TRBV4-3 to TRBJ1-3; weak D call: TRBD1 (5 bases). The CDR3 contains 15 residues. The germline V and J ends were trimmed by 0 bases and 3 bases, with 9 bases remaining between them. Germline assignment: CDR1 LGHNA and CDR2 YSLEER. CDR3: CASSQDGALGNTIYF. CDR3 nucleotides: TGCGCCAGCAGCCAAGATGGGGCACTTGGAAACACCATATATTTT.

The gene calls are TRBV30 and TRBJ2-3; D remains ambiguous. The CDR3 is made up of 14 amino acids. Germline CDR1 and CDR2: GTSNPN and SVGIG (reference sequence). Trimming took 0 bases from V and 4 from J, leaving 11 bases between them. CDR3 sequence (DNA): TGTGCCTGGAGTGTAGGGCGCGAGCCAGATACGCAGTATTTT. It is translated as CAWSVGREPDTQYF. The whole variable domain, filled in from reference TRBV30 and TRBJ2-3, reads SQTIHQWPATLVQPVGSPLSLECTVEGTSNPNLYWYRQAAGRGLQLLFYSVGIGQISSEVPQNLSASRPQDRQFILSSKKLLLSDSGFYLCAWSVGREPDTQYFGPGTRLTVL.

This clonotype was seen ten or more times. The V and J genes are TRBV2 and TRBJ1-6, with D unresolved. From germline, CDR1 is SNHLY and CDR2 FYNNEI. V was trimmed by 3 bases and J by 8 bases, leaving 11 bases between them. The CDR3 is 14 residues long. The CDR3 bases are TGTGCCAGCAGTGATGGGGATCCGTATTCACCCCTCCACTTT. Translated: CASSDGDPYSPLHF.

This clonotype showed up many times. The chain joins TRBV18 to TRBJ1-1, with D possibly being TRBD1 (6 bases). V gave up 4 bases and J gave up 3 bases, with 12 bases separating them. The CDR3 has 14 residues. In germline, CDR1 is KGHSH, CDR2 LQKENI. CDR3 sequence: CASSHREKDTEAFF. The CDR3 nucleotides are TGTGCCAGCTCACACAGGGAGAAGGACACTGAAGCTTTCTTT. The whole variable domain, remainder taken from reference TRBV18 and TRBJ1-1, is NAGVMQNPRHLVRRRGQEARLRCSPMKGHSHVYWYRQLPEEGLKFMVYLQKENIIDESGMPKERFSAEFPKEGPSILRIQQVVRGDSAAYFCASSHREKDTEAFFGQGTRLTVV.

In its sample, this clonotype was seen many times. This chain links TRBV12-3 or TRBV12-4 with TRBJ2-7; 16 positions match TRBD2. V gave up 4 bases and J gave up 1 base; unmatched junction bases: 4. CDR3 length: 17 residues. Here the CDR3 reads CASSSGLAGGPSYEQYF. In DNA, the CDR3 is TGTGCCAGCAGTTCGGGACTAGCGGGAGGGCCTTCCTACGAGCAGTACTTC.

The chain links TRBV28 to TRBJ2-7; 9 bases are a match to TRBD1. In germline, CDR1 is MDHEN, CDR2 SYDVKM. The CDR3 contains 13 residues. The ends lost 3 bases at V and 5 bases at J; junction bases unmatched: 2. The CDR3 protein is CASSFRDRDEQYF. In DNA, the CDR3 is TGTGCCAGCAGTTTCCGGGACAGGGACGAGCAGTACTTC.

This clonotype was observed many times. The chain is built from TRBV7-8 and TRBJ2-7; tentatively, D is TRBD2 (5 bases). The CDR3 is 14 residues long. Trimming removed 5 bases from V and 0 bases from J, with 11 bases in between. Germline V gene data show CDR1 as SGHVS and CDR2 as FQNEAQ. DNA of the CDR3: TGTGCCAGCAGCCGGGGAGCCAGCTCCTACGAGCAGTACTTC. Translated: CASSRGASSYEQYF.

This clonotype occurred many times. The chain recombines TRBV28 with TRBJ1-2, with 10 bases aligning to TRBD1. The trim removed 6 bases at V and 4 bases at J, leaving 14 bases unmatched. Looked up from germline, CDR1 is MDHEN and CDR2 is SYDVKM. There are 17 residues in the CDR3. CDR3 loop: CASRGPRDRGSRYGYTF. DNA for the CDR3: TGTGCCAGCAGGGGACCCCGGGACAGGGGTTCCCGCTATGGCTACACCTTC.

This clonotype has a count of ten or more. The V call is TRBV20-1, the J call TRBJ2-5; no clear D. The CDR3 is made up of 14 amino acids. Germline CDR1 and CDR2: DFQATT and SNEGSKA (reference sequence). V lost 6 bases and J lost 5, with 19 bases in between. CDR3 nucleotide sequence: TGCAGTGCCTTCCTCAGCGAGAGGATCGAGACCCAGTACTTC. As protein: CSAFLSERIETQYF.